This T cell receptor (beta chain) was obtained from a study of blood T cell repertoires in COVID-19. The wider study: Acute and convalescent COVID-19 specimens originated in the United States, Italy and Spain. Nucleic acid was either cDNA or gDNA, and it came from T cells, B-cell-depleted T cells, or PBMCs.

This clone was recorded only once. The CDR3 runs 15 residues. CDR1 is MNHEY and CDR2 is SMNVEV in the germline V gene (reference sequence). J lost 2 bases, V lost 8 bases, and 7 bases had no gene match. The authors' processing: For nucleated cells, counts were estimated from reference gene primer amplification. Libraries were prepared by immunoSEQ multiplex PCR; TCRdb keeps only in-frame clonotypes and omits some of them. The DNA gave D and trimming, while V, J and clone size come from that table. The sample has around 200,000 clones, approximately 80% seen once. This sequence originates from a human donor in a cohort sampled during active COVID-19. V and J are TRBV27 and TRBJ1-4, with TRBD1 matching 8 bases. Input material: peripheral blood. The CDR3 DNA reads TGTGCCAGCTGTTACAGACAGGGGACTAATGAAAAACTGTTTTTT. Its translation is CASCYRQGTNEKLFF.